The 5 T cell receptor beta chains below were found in one sample sequenced in a study of blood T cell repertoires in COVID-19 (dated by TCRdb to the early 2020s). Receptor libraries were prepared by the immunoSEQ multiplex PCR assay. TCRdb's version of the immuneACCESS table is confined to in-frame rearrangements and falls short of the full clone set. An unresolved V gene accounts for under half of the shortfall where checked; the remainder is of unknown origin. Present in this sample are approximately 120,000 clones, roughly 72% of which were seen just once. The ten largest make up about 6% of the sample. The material sequenced was peripheral blood. These receptors came from a man older than 75 with COVID-19, enrolled during active disease.

The chain recombines TRBV9 with TRBJ1-6; D is possibly TRBD1 (6 bases). Germline assignment: CDR1 SGDLS and CDR2 YYNGEE. This CDR3 region has 15 residues. Trimming removed 6 bases from V and 7 bases from J, with 17 bases in between. This CDR3 is CASNLGQTSNSPLHF. The CDR3 DNA reads TGTGCCAGCAACCTTGGACAGACCTCGAATTCACCCCTCCACTTT.

The V and J genes are TRBV5-1 and TRBJ2-1, with 9 bases fitting TRBD2. V was pared by 0 bases and J by 7 bases, with 11 bases of the junction left unmatched. In germline, CDR1 is SGHRS, CDR2 YFSETQ. CDR3 length: 17 residues. CDR3 region: CASSLASGDLTGNEQFF. The CDR3 DNA sequence: TGCGCCAGCAGCTTGGCTAGCGGGGACCTTACGGGAAATGAGCAGTTCTTC.

This clone occurred once. The chain joins TRBV11-1 to TRBJ2-1, with D perhaps matching TRBD2 (5 bases). Looked up from germline, CDR1 is SGHAT and CDR2 is FQDESV (reference sequence). The CDR3 length is 14 residues. Trimming cost V 5 bases and J 4 bases, with 12 bases left between them. The CDR3 DNA reads TGTGCCAGCAGCCTCTCTACGGGGTACAATGAGCAGTTCTTC. As protein: CASSLSTGYNEQFF.

This chain uses TRBV24-1 with TRBJ2-3; 8 positions match TRBD1. This CDR3 comprises 16 residues. The V gene's germline CDR1 is KGHDR and CDR2 SFDVKD. With 3 bases clipped from V and 7 bases from J, the junction kept 11 bases outside the gene matches. CDR3 DNA sequence: TGTGCCACCAGTGATACAGGGGGTGGGGCTGAATATACGCAGTATTTT. Translated: CATSDTGGGAEYTQYF.

This rearrangement joins TRBV20-1 to TRBJ1-6; D is uncertain. This CDR3 comprises 13 residues. Germline V gives CDR1 DFQATT, CDR2 SNEGSKA (reference sequence). The V end lost 3 bases, the J end lost 7 bases, and 10 bases lay between the germline ends. CDR3 protein: CSASVTGNSPLHF. For the CDR3, the DNA is TGCAGTGCTAGTGTTACGGGGAATTCACCCCTCCACTTT.